The 12 T cell receptor beta chains presented below share a single source sample, sequenced in a study of monozygotic twins with inflammatory bowel disease (dated by TCRdb to the late 2010s). Library prep was done by 5' RACE. The listed sequencing device is Illumina HiSeq 2500. Each entry corresponds to one CDR3 protein sequence from reads that TCRdb reprocessed, and DNA is not given. For this sample, the table gives more than 85,000 distinct CDR3 sequences. The ten largest clones add up to 9.5% to 15% of the sample. Sequenced input: blood. These TCRs come from a human donor with ulcerative colitis or Crohn's disease, or a healthy co-twin of an affected twin (not recorded which).

V is TRBV7-9 and J is TRBJ2-1; TCRdb gives TRBD1 as the D gene, but with no DNA this cannot be confirmed. The CDR3 runs to 15 residues. Germline loops: CDR1 SEHNR, CDR2 FQNEAQ (reference sequence). The CDR3 sequence: CASSLEQGSYIEQFF.

The rearrangement links TRBV7-8 to TRBJ2-4; lacking DNA, the TRBD1 call made by TCRdb goes unchecked. The CDR3 consists of 14 residues. CDR1 is SGHVS and CDR2 is FQNEAQ in the germline V gene. CDR3 in amino acids: CASSAAGTGTTQYF.

The CDR3 region is CASSPAAGYNEQFF. The J gene is TRBJ2-1, the V gene TRBV3-1; TCRdb returns TRBD2, unconfirmable since there is no DNA. CDR1 and CDR2 (germline): LGHDT, YNNKEL (reference sequence). The length of the CDR3 is 14 residues.

The chain employs TRBV2 and TRBJ2-7; TCRdb reports TRBD2, a call that lacks DNA to check it against. Looked up from germline, CDR1 is SNHLY and CDR2 is FYNNEI. The CDR3 covers 13 residues. CDR3 region: CASTGGLNYEQYF.

This chain joins TRBV11-2 and TRBJ2-1; the TRBD1 assignment by TCRdb is unverifiable without DNA. CDR3 size: 17 residues. From germline, CDR1 is SGHAT and CDR2 FQNNGV. CDR3 sequence reads: CASSLVSSPRSYNEQFF.

The CDR3 reads CSARGSRGYGYTF. The rearrangement links TRBV20-1 to TRBJ1-2; TCRdb names TRBD1, which stays unverified in the absence of DNA. Germline V lookup: CDR1 DFQATT, CDR2 SNEGSKA (reference sequence). CDR3 length: 13 amino acids.

This chain joins TRBV6-5 and TRBJ2-1; TCRdb selects TRBD1, and the lack of DNA leaves this call unchecked. Per the germline V gene, CDR1 is MNHEY and CDR2 is SVGAGI. The CDR3 length is 12 residues. This chain's CDR3 is CATGGLYNEQFF.

The rearrangement joins TRBV14 to TRBJ1-3; there is no DNA to check the TCRdb D call of TRBD1. The length of the CDR3 is 15 residues. The germline gives CDR1 SGHDN, CDR2 FVKESK. The chain's CDR3 is CASSQETVPGNTIYF.

The genes are TRBV4-1 and TRBJ2-7; the TCRdb call, TRBD1, lacks DNA for checking. There are 16 residues in the CDR3. Germline V gives CDR1 MGHRA, CDR2 YSYEKL. CDR3 protein: CASSRIPGQSSYEQYF.

The chain combines TRBV11-1 with TRBJ2-1; TCRdb's assignment of TRBD1 cannot be checked, as there is no DNA. In germline, CDR1 is SGHAT, CDR2 FQDESV (reference sequence). The CDR3 has 15 residues. The chain's CDR3 is CASRAGGSSYNEQFF.

The chain uses TRBV28 and TRBJ1-5. The germline CDR1 and CDR2 sequences are MDHEN and SYDVKM. The CDR3 covers 12 residues. The CDR3 region is CASFGFNQPQHF.

The V and J genes are TRBV5-1 and TRBJ2-1; TCRdb reports TRBD2, a call that lacks DNA to check it against. Per germline, CDR1 SGHRS and CDR2 YFSETQ. The CDR3 spans 14 residues. The CDR3 region is CASSLGGLGNEQFF.